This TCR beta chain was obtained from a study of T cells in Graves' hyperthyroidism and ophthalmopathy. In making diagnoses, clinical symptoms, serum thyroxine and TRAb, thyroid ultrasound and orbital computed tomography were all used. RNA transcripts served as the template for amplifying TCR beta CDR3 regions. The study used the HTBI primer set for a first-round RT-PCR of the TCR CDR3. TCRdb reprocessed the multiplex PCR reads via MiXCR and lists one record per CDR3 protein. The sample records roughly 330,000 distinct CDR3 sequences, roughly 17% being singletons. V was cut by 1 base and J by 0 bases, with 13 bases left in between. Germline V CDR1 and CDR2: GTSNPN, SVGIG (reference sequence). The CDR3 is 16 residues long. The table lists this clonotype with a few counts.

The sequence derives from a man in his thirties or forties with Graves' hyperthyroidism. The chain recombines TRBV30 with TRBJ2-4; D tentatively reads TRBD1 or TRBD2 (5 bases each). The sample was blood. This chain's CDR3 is CAWSGGPRVAKNIQYF. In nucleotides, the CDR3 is TGTGCCTGGAGTGGGGGCCCGCGGGTAGCCAAAAACATTCAGTACTTC.